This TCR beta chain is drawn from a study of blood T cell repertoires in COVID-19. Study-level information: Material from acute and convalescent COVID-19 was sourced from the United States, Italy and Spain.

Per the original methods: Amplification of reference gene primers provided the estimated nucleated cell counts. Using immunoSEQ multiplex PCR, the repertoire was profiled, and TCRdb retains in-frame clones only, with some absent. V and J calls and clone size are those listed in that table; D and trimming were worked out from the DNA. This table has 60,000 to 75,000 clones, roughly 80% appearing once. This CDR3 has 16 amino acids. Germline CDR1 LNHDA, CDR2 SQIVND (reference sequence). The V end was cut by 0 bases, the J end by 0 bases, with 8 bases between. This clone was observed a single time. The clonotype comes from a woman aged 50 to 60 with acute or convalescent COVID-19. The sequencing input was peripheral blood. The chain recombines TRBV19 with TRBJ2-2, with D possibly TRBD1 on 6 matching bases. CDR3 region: CASSIDGGANTGELFF. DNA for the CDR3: TGTGCCAGTAGTATAGATGGGGGCGCGAACACCGGGGAGCTGTTTTTT. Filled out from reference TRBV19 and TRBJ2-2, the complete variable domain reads DGGITQSPKYLFRKEGQNVTLSCEQNLNHDAMYWYRQDPGQGLRLIYYSQIVNDFQKGDIAEGYSVSREKKESFPLTVTSAQKNPTAFYLCASSIDGGANTGELFFGEGSRLTVL.